A selection of T cell receptor beta chains follows, all from one sample in a study of STAT5B mutations in CD4+ large granular lymphocyte leukemia. The table came from immunoSEQ multiplex PCR; TCRdb's copy has only in-frame clones and leaves some out. The sample comprises about 29,000 clones, roughly three quarters of which are singletons, and about 1% rests with the top ten. The sequencing sample was made of CD4+ T cells from blood buffy coats. The receptors here all came from a human donor in good health. CDR3s include the opening cysteine and the closing phenylalanine or tryptophan. A D gene is named only where the DNA matches it firmly. Clone size, where shown, is once, few, many, or a class for clones that have expanded.

>TRBV19|.|.|TRBJ1-1
TGTGCCAGTAGACGGAACACTGAAGCTTTCTTT
CASRRNTEAFF
>TRBV18|.|.|TRBJ1-1
TGTGCCAGCTCACCAGACAGGTTGGACACTGAAGCTTTCTTT
CASSPDRLDTEAFF
>TRBV11-3|.|TRBD1|TRBJ2-1
TGTGCCAGCAGTCTGGGACAGGGCAATGAGCAGTTCTTC
CASSLGQGNEQFF
>TRBV30|once|TRBD1|TRBJ2-3
TGTGCCTGGAGTCAAGGGGGCGGAACAGATACGCAGTATTTT
CAWSQGGGTDTQYF
>TRBV14|.|.|TRBJ2-1
TGTGCCAGCAGCCAAGGTTTCGGCGGGTCTGACGAGCAGTTCTTC
CASSQGFGGSDEQFF
>TRBV4-1|.|.|TRBJ1-3
TGCGCCAGCAGCCAAGATTTCGTCTTGCAGGGACGGAACACCATATATTTT
CASSQDFVLQGRNTIYF
>TRBV28|.|TRBD1|TRBJ1-2
TGTGCCAGCAGTACCACAGGGGTTATCGGCTATGGCTACACCTTC
CASSTTGVIGYGYTF
>TRBV28|.|TRBD1|TRBJ1-1
TGTGCCAGCAGTTTTGACAGGGGCAAGATAAACACTGAAGCTTTCTTT
CASSFDRGKINTEAFF
>TRBV7-9|.|.|TRBJ1-3
TGTGCCAGCAGCTCTAGCCCCTCTGGAAACACCATATATTTT
CASSSSPSGNTIYF
>TRBV2|.|.|TRBJ2-2
TGTGCCAGCAGTGAACCCGGGAACACCGGGGAGCTGTTTTTT
CASSEPGNTGELFF
>TRBV2|.|.|TRBJ2-6
TGTGCCGGAAGAGTGGGCTCTGGGGCCAACGTCCTGACTTTC
CAGRVGSGANVLTF
>TRBV29-1|.|TRBD2|TRBJ2-1
TGCAGCGTTGAACGGGGACTACGCTACAATGAGCAGTTCTTC
CSVERGLRYNEQFF
>TRBV18|.|TRBD2|TRBJ2-3
TGTGCCAGCCGACTAGCGGAAGATACGCAGTATTTT
CASRLAEDTQYF
>TRBV18|once|TRBD1|TRBJ1-1
TGTGCCAGCTCACCAGACAGGGGTGTGGAAGCTTTCTTT
CASSPDRGVEAFF
>TRBV5-4|once|.|TRBJ2-5
TGTGCCAGCAGCTTGAAGGACAGACAAGAGACCCAGTACTTC
CASSLKDRQETQYF
>TRBV5-1|.|TRBD1|TRBJ1-1
TGCGCCAGCAGCTTCGCAGGGGGGGCAGGAACTGAAGCTTTCTTT
CASSFAGGAGTEAFF
>TRBV11-2|.|.|TRBJ1-1
TGTGCCAGCAGCTTCGGGTCAGACACTGAAGCTTTCTTT
CASSFGSDTEAFF
>TRBV18|.|.|TRBJ2-2
TGTGCCAGCTCACCACCCGATAACACCGGGGAGCTGTTTTTT
CASSPPDNTGELFF
>TRBV7-6|.|.|TRBJ1-1
TGTGCCAGCAGCCCTACCGGGTTGAACACTGAAGCTTTCTTT
CASSPTGLNTEAFF
>TRBV5-1|once|.|TRBJ2-5
TGCGCCAGCAGCTTGGTTAGCGGCGAAGAGACCCAGTACTTC
CASSLVSGEETQYF
>TRBV27|.|.|TRBJ2-5
TGTGCCAGCCGGAGGGGGCGGGGGTTCCAAGAGACCCAGTACTTC
CASRRGRGFQETQYF
>TRBV28|few|.|TRBJ1-1
TGTGCCAGCAGTTTATGGGCTGAAGCTTTCTTT
CASSLWAEAFF
>TRBV21-1|.|.|TRBJ2-5
TGTGCCAGCAGCCATCCGGGACCGCAACAAGAGACCCAGTACTTC
CASSHPGPQQETQYF
>TRBV11-2|few|.|TRBJ1-4
TGTGCCAGCAGTACGACAGGAGGAATTGAAAAACTGTTTTTT
CASSTTGGIEKLFF
>TRBV5-1|.|TRBD2|TRBJ2-5
TGCGCCAGCAGCTTGGGACTAGCGGGAGACCGAGAGACCCAGTACTTC
CASSLGLAGDRETQYF
>TRBV15|once|.|TRBJ2-4
TGTGCCACCAGCAGAGCCCCAAACATTCAGTACTTC
CATSRAPNIQYF
>TRBV6-1|.|.|TRBJ1-1
TGTGCCAGCAGCCCGAATCTGGACGCGAAAGCTTTCTTT
CASSPNLDAKAFF
>TRBV27|.|.|TRBJ2-7
TGTGCCAGCAGTTTCGGCGTAGGGAGCGAGCAGTACTTC
CASSFGVGSEQYF
>TRBV7-6|.|TRBD2|TRBJ2-5
TGTGCCAGCAGCTTAGCGTCAGCGGGGGGCGGGCAAGAGACCCAGTACTTC
CASSLASAGGGQETQYF
>TRBV5-4|.|.|TRBJ1-6
TGTGCCAGCAGCTTAGACAATTCACCCCTCCACTTT
CASSLDNSPLHF
>TRBV6-1|.|.|TRBJ2-1
TGTGCCAGCTTTCAGGACTCGTACAATGAGCAGTTCTTC
CASFQDSYNEQFF
>TRBV27|once|TRBD2|TRBJ2-5
TGTGCCACCGGAGCGGGAGCTTTAGAGACCCAGTACTTC
CATGAGALETQYF
>TRBV7-9|.|.|TRBJ1-1
TGTGCCAGCAGCTACCCAGGGTTTCAATTT
CASSYPGFQF
>TRBV7-2|.|.|TRBJ1-1
TGTGCCAGCAGCTTAGTTTATCAGGGGCTGCATGAAGCTTTCTTT
CASSLVYQGLHEAFF
>TRBV5-4|.|TRBD2|TRBJ2-1
TGTGCCAGCAGGATACAGCGGGAGGGTTACAATGAGCAGTTCTTC
CASRIQREGYNEQFF
>TRBV5-1|.|.|TRBJ1-1
TGCGCCAGCAGGAAACAGGGTGGTACTGAAGCTTTCTTT
CASRKQGGTEAFF
>TRBV19|once|TRBD1|TRBJ2-1
TGTGCCAGTAGTAAGACAGGGGGGCTCTACAATGAGCAGTTCTTC
CASSKTGGLYNEQFF
>TRBV5-4|few|TRBD1|TRBJ1-4
TGTGCCAGCAGCTTACAGGGGGCTGGTAATGAAAAACTGTTTTTT
CASSLQGAGNEKLFF
>TRBV10-3|.|TRBD2|TRBJ2-1
TGTGCCATCAGTGAAGGGACTAGCGGGAGAAATTCCAATGAGCAGTTCTTC
CAISEGTSGRNSNEQFF
>TRBV7-2|.|.|TRBJ2-7
TGTGCCAGCAGCTTAGCGGGTGTCACCGGCGAGCAGTACTTC
CASSLAGVTGEQYF
>TRBV11-3|.|TRBD1|TRBJ2-1
TGTGCCAGCAGCTTAGGAGGGACAGCAAATGAGCAGTTCTTC
CASSLGGTANEQFF
>TRBV19|.|.|TRBJ2-7
TGTGCCAGTAGTATCGTCCAGGGTGCCGAGCAGTACTTC
CASSIVQGAEQYF
>TRBV30|.|TRBD2|TRBJ2-2
TGTGCCTGGAGTGTCGATCGGGAGGACGGGGGCGGGGAGCTGTTTTTT
CAWSVDREDGGGELFF
>TRBV7-9|.|.|TRBJ2-5
TGTGCCAGCAGCTCGGGGGTTGGCAGGGAGACCCAGTACTTC
CASSSGVGRETQYF
>TRBV7-7|.|TRBD2|TRBJ2-5
TGTGCTAGCAGCTTAAGACTAGCAGGTCAAGAGACCCAGTACTTC
CASSLRLAGQETQYF
>TRBV5-1|.|.|TRBJ1-1
TGCGCCAGCAGCTTGGCCCTGGGGACCAACACTGAAGCTTTCTTT
CASSLALGTNTEAFF
>TRBV6-1|.|.|TRBJ2-2
TGTGCCAGCTCTAACCTGGCGGGCGGCTCCGGGGAGCTGTTTTTT
CASSNLAGGSGELFF
>TRBV28|.|.|TRBJ1-2
TGTGCCAGCAGTTTACGGGGCCGTAACTATGGCTACACCTTC
CASSLRGRNYGYTF
>TRBV5-1|.|.|TRBJ2-2
TGCGCCAGCAGCTTTGGCGACACCGGGGAGCTGTTTTTT
CASSFGDTGELFF
>TRBV6-6|.|TRBD2|TRBJ2-3
TGTGCCAGCAGTTACAGCGGGGAGCCCCGCACAGATACGCAGTATTTT
CASSYSGEPRTDTQYF
>TRBV29-1|few|TRBD1|TRBJ1-5
TGCAGCGTTGGACAGGGGGCTAATCAGCCCCAGCATTTT
CSVGQGANQPQHF
>TRBV18|.|.|TRBJ1-1
TGTGCCAGCTCACCAGAGACACTTAACACTGAAGCTTTCTTT
CASSPETLNTEAFF
>TRBV5-1|.|TRBD1|TRBJ2-1
TGCGCCAGCGCCCGGGGGACAGGGGTCTGGGGTGAGCAGTTCTTC
CASARGTGVWGEQFF
>TRBV5-1|.|.|TRBJ2-5
TGCGCCAGCAGCTTGGCCGTGTTGTCAGTACAAGAGACCCAGTACTTC
CASSLAVLSVQETQYF
>TRBV11-2|.|TRBD1|TRBJ1-1
TGTGCCAGCAGCTCGGGACAGGCGAACACTGAAGCTTTCTTT
CASSSGQANTEAFF
>TRBV19|few|.|TRBJ1-4
TGTGCCAGTAGTATAGGAGGAGGACTTGAAAAACTGTTTTTT
CASSIGGGLEKLFF